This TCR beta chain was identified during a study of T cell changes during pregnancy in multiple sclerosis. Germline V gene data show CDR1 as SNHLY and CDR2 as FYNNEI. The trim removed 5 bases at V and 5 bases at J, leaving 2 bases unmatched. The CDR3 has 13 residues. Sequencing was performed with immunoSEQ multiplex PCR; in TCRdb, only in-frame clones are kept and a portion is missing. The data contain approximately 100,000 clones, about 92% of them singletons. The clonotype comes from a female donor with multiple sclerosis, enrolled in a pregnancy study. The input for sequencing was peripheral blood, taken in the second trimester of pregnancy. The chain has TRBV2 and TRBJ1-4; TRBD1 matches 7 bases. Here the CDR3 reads CASSRDSNEKLFF. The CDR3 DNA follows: TGTGCCAGCAGTAGGGACAGCAATGAAAAACTGTTTTTT.